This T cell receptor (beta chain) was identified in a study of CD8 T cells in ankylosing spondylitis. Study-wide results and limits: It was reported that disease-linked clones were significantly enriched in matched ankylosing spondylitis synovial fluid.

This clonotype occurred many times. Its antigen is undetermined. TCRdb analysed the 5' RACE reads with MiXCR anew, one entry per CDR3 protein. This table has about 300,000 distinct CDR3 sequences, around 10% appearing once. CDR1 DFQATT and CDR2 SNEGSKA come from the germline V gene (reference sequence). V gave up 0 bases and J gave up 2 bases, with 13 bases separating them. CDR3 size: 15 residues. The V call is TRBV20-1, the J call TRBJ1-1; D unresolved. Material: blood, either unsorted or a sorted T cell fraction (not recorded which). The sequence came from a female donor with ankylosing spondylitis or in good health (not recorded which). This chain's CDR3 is CSARDPQGPNTEAFF. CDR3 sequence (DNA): TGCAGTGCTAGAGATCCCCAAGGCCCCAACACTGAAGCTTTCTTT.